This TCR beta chain was sequenced in a study of preoperative IRX-2 immunotherapy in early breast cancer (dated by TCRdb to about 2019). Interpreted using the paper, the treatment or condition label stands for: preoperative locoregional IRX-2 cytokine immunotherapy. The samples were obtained from a phase Ib study that tested preoperative, locoregional IRX-2 cytokine immunotherapy meant to prime immune responses. Before surgery, IRX-2 was given to the donors, who were patients with early-stage breast cancer. This clone was counted a few times. No antigen is known for it. No base quality values were provided; no much bigger clone lies one nucleotide off. The library came from the immunoSEQ multiplex PCR assay. TCRdb retrieved this table from immuneACCESS and kept in-frame rearrangements only. Not all clones are present; in checked studies, unresolved V genes account for under half, and no reason is known for the remainder. The sample yields approximately 31,000 clones; around 92% were counted once. The ten largest clones represent 1.5% to 2% of the sample.

The V and J ends are trimmed by 0 bases and 5 bases, leaving 13 bases between them. Taken from cysteine to phenylalanine, the CDR3 has 15 residues. The entry retains the CDR3 DNA only, 45 bases that are in frame from base 1. As encoded in the germline V gene (reference sequence), CDR1 is LNHNV while CDR2 is YYDKDF. The sequence derives from a human donor with breast cancer. Sequencing used tumor tissue, obtained after IRX-2 immunotherapy. This receptor chain uses TRBV15 and TRBJ1-2, with the D gene not clear enough to name. The nucleotide sequence reads TGTGCCACCAGCAGAGATATAGGAGGGAATTATGGCTACACCTTC. Translated, this gives CATSRDIGGNYGYTF. The variable domain in full, with residues beyond the CDR3 obtained from the reference TRBV15 and TRBJ1-2 genes, is DAMVIQNPRYQVTQFGKPVTLSCSQTLNHNVMYWYQQKSSQAPKLLFHYYDKDFNNEADTPDNFQSRRPNTSFCFLDIRSPGLGDTAMYLCATSRDIGGNYGYTFGSGTRLTVV.